What follows is one T cell receptor beta chain and its context. Its antigen is not yet known. No qualities accompany the bases; no much larger clone lies one base away. Measured from the cysteine to the phenylalanine, the CDR3 is 18 residues long. Here the CDR3 DNA is all that survives: 54 bases in frame from base 1. V is cut back by 5 bases and J by 2 bases, with 15 bases in the junction unmatched. CDR1 and CDR2 are drawn from the germline V gene: SGHVS, FQNEAQ. These data originate in a study of cytomegalovirus exposure and HLA in healthy donors listed by TCRdb under 2017. For context, the study as a whole: According to a later analysis, one platform produced both the roughly 130 validation repertoires and the roughly 660 repertoires of the first cohort. A separate validation cohort of about 110 different subjects was used in addition to the 666-subject first cohort. The study aimed to test whether signatures of past pathogen exposure could be identified by cataloging public T cell receptors. The study combined high-throughput TCR immunosequencing, statistical association of individual TCRs with disease status, and machine learning to predict cytomegalovirus infection status.

The library came from the immunoSEQ multiplex PCR assay. In the paper's pipeline: A statistical classification framework was built to diagnose cytomegalovirus status from the catalog of TCR beta chain sequences. TCRdb mirrors the immuneACCESS table, restricted to in-frame sequences. Some clones are absent from its copies; in checked studies, under half trace to an unresolved V gene, and the reason for the others is unknown. That table supplies the V and J calls and clone size; D and trimming were determined from the DNA. In this sample the table shows a few hundred thousand clones, about 90% of which occur a single time. Of the sample, 2.5% to 3.5% falls within the top ten clones. The donors were included in the validation cohort of 120 subjects, a group kept apart from the roughly 670-subject first cohort. General findings and caveats noted by the study authors: While some public TCRs were present in many individuals, most TCR sequences turned up only very rarely across donors. In the study, around 150 TCR beta chains were listed as associated with cytomegalovirus. The classifier was reported to diagnose cytomegalovirus status with high specificity and sensitivity in both the original and validation cohorts. A later analysis found that TCRs clustered in the first cohort also tended to co-occur in the roughly 120 validation repertoires, with approximately 94% of cluster scores above 0. In vitro tests confirmed that a few of the cytomegalovirus-associated TCR beta chains recognize cytomegalovirus antigens. According to the authors, the approach could potentially be generalized to other disease states and immunological phenotypes. The validation cohort had no HLA typing available for a later analysis, so co-occurrence within that cohort was assessed over all 120 or so repertoires.

The sample consisted of PBMCs. The rearrangement joined TRBV7-8 to TRBJ2-7, and TRBD1 matches 10 of the central bases. This receptor was taken from a woman aged 18-29 years in good health and CMV-seronegative. The DNA reads TGTGCCAGCAGCCCGCGTCCCGGGACAGGGGCCCTAACCTACGAGCAGTACTTC. This is translated as CASSPRPGTGALTYEQYF.